The clone carrying this T cell receptor (beta chain) has just a few counts. Its matching antigen is unknown. A junction boundary mismatches the germline segment, possibly from a read error. A minimum of 5 micrograms of total RNA was extracted per sample. The sample originates from a study of blood T cells in healthy people across ages. The use of a sample-barcoded 5' primer and a J-beta primer mix characterized a second PCR of about 6 to 12 cycles. TCRdb re-called the 5' RACE reads with MiXCR, one entry per CDR3 protein. The sample comprises approximately 780,000 distinct CDR3 sequences, roughly 25% of which are singletons, and over 2.5% rests with the top ten. Germline assignment: CDR1 LNHNV and CDR2 YYDKDF (reference sequence). The CDR3 sequence is 15 residues long. Broader study findings: TCR beta diversity, measured per million T cells, fell in a roughly linear way with age.

The same sample was also used in a study of T cells of mothers and their children. Per that paper: Related mother-child pairs showed slightly higher but non-significant overlap than unrelated pairs.

This chain connects TRBV15 to TRBJ2-1; the match to TRBD1 covers 7 bases. Input material: blood. The sequence was obtained from a boy younger than 18 in good health. DNA for the CDR3: TGTGCCACCAGCTTTGACAGGGCTTCCTACAATGGGCAGTTCTTC. This encodes CATSFDRASYNGQFF.